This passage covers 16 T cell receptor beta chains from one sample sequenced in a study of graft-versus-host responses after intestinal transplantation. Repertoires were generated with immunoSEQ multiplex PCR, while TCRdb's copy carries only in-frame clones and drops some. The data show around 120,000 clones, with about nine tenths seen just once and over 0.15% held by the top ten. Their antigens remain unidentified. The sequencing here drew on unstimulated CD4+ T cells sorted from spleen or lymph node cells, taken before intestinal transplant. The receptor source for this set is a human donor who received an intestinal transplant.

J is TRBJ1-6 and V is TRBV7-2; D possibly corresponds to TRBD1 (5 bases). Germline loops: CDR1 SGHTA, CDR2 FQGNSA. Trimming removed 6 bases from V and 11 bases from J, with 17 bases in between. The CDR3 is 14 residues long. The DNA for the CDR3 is TGTGCCAGCAGTCTTGGGGGGTTAACGACACCCCTCCACTTT. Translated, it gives CASSLGGLTTPLHF.

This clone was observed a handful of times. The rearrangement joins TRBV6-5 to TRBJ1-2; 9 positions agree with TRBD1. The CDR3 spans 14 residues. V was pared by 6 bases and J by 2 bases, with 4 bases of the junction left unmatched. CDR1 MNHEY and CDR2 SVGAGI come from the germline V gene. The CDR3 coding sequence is TGTGCCAGCAGACACGGACAGGGGAACTATGGCTACACCTTC. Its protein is CASRHGQGNYGYTF.

CDR3 DNA: TGCGCCAGCAGCTTGTCACTAGCGGGAGGCACAGATACGCAGTATTTT. Its protein is CASSLSLAGGTDTQYF. The rearrangement links TRBV5-1 to TRBJ2-3, with 11 bases matching TRBD2. The CDR3 contains 16 residues. CDR1 SGHRS and CDR2 YFSETQ come from the germline V gene. With V trimmed by 1 base and J by 1 base, 2 bases remained unmatched.

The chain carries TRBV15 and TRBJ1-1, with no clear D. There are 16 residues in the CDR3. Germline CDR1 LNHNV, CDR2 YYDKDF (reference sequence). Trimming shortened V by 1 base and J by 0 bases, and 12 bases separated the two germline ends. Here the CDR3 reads CATSRGFTGMNTEAFF. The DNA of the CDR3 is TGTGCCACCAGCAGAGGCTTCACGGGAATGAACACTGAAGCTTTCTTT.

The CDR3 sequence is CASSYRHSSNQPQHF. CDR3 nucleotides: TGTGCCAGCAGTTATCGACATAGTAGCAATCAGCCCCAGCATTTT. The chain joins TRBV6-5 to TRBJ1-5; D is unclear. Germline V gives CDR1 MNHEY, CDR2 SVGAGI. The CDR3 totals 15 residues. The V gene lost 3 bases and the J gene lost 0 bases, with 9 bases spanning the gap.

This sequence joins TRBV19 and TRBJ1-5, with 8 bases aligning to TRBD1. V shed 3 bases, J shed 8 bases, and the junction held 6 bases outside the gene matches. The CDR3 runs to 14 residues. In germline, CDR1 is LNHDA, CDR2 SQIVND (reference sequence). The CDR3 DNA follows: TGTGCCAGTAGTATTCGCCAGGGGGCTAAGCCCCAGCATTTT. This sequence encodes CASSIRQGAKPQHF. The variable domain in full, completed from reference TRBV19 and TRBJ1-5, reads DGGITQSPKYLFRKEGQNVTLSCEQNLNHDAMYWYRQDPGQGLRLIYYSQIVNDFQKGDIAEGYSVSREKKESFPLTVTSAQKNPTAFYLCASSIRQGAKPQHFGDGTRLSIL.

The CDR3 loop reads CASSLAGENNEQFF. CDR3 coding DNA: TGCGCCAGCAGCTTGGCAGGGGAAAACAATGAGCAGTTCTTC. The chain recombines TRBV5-1 with TRBJ2-1, with D perhaps TRBD1 (6 bases). Between the trimmed V and J ends, which lost 0 bases and 5 bases, there was a span of 9 bases. Germline assignment: CDR1 SGHRS and CDR2 YFSETQ. The CDR3 extends over 14 amino acids.

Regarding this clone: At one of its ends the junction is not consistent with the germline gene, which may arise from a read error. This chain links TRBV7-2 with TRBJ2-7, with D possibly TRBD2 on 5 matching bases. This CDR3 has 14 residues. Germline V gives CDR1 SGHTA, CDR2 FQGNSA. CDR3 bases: TGTGCCAGCAGCTTGGCCCCCCTCGCTGGCGGGCGAACTTTC. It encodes CASSLAPLAGGRTF.

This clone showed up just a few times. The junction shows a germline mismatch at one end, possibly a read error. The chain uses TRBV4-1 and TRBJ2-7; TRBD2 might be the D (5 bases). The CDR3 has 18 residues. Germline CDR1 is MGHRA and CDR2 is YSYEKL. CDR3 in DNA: TGCGCCAGCAGCAAAGAAGAACCCCCGGGAATCGGCTCCTACGAGCAGTACTTC. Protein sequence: CASSKEEPPGIGSYEQYF.

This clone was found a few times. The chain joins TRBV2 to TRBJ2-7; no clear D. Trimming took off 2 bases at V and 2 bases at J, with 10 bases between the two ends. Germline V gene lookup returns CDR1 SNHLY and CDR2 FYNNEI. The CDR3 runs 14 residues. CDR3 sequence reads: CASSEPRGTYEQYF. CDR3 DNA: TGTGCCAGCAGTGAACCCCGCGGCACCTACGAGCAGTACTTC.

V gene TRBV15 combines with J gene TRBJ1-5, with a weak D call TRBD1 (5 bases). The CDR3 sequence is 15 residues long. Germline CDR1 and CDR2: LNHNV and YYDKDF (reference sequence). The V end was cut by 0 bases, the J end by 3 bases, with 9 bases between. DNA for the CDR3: TGTGCCACCAGCAGAGATAACAGGCCCAATCAGCCCCAGCATTTT. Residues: CATSRDNRPNQPQHF.

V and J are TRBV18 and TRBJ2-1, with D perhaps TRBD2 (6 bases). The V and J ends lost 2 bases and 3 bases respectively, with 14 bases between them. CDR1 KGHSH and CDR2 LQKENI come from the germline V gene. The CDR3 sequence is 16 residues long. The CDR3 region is CASSPTGGMNYNEQFF. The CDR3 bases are TGTGCCAGCTCACCAACCGGGGGTATGAACTACAATGAGCAGTTCTTC.

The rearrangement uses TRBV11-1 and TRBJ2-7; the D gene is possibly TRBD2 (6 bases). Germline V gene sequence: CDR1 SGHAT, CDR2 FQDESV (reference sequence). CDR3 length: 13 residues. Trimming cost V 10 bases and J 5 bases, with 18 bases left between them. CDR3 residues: CATRSSLANEQYF. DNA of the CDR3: TGTGCCACCAGAAGTAGCCTAGCGAACGAGCAGTACTTC. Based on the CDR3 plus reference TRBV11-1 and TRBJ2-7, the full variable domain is EAEVAQSPRYKITEKSQAVAFWCDPISGHATLYWYRQILGQGPELLVQFQDESVVDDSQLPKDRFSAERLKGVDSTLKIQPAELGDSAMYLCATRSSLANEQYFGPGTRLTVT.

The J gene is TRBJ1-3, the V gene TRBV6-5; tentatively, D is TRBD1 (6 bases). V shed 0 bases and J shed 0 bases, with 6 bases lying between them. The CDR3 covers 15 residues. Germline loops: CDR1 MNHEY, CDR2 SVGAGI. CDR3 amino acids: CASSYSGGSGNTIYF. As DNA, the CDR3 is TGTGCCAGCAGTTACTCAGGGGGCTCTGGAAACACCATATATTTT.

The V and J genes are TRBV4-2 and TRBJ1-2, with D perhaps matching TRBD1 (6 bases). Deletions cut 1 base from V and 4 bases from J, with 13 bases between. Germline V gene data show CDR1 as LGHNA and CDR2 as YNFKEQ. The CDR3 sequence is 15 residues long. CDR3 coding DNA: TGTGCCAGCAGCCAAGGGGGTGGGGGCACCTATGGCTACACCTTC. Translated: CASSQGGGGTYGYTF.

CDR3 sequence: CASSDRSWTSGVYEQYF. The CDR3 nucleotides are TGTGCCAGCAGTGACCGCTCCTGGACTAGCGGGGTGTACGAGCAGTACTTC. V usage is TRBV6-1 and J usage is TRBJ2-7; 12 nucleotides agree with TRBD2. V shed 3 bases and J 4 bases; nucleotides not matched to a gene: 10. Germline lookup yields CDR1 MNHNS and CDR2 SASEGT. The CDR3 length is 17 residues.